This TCR beta chain derives from a study of blood T cell repertoires in COVID-19. Study context: PBMCs, B-cell-depleted T cells, or T cells were the source of the cDNA or gDNA that made up the material.

Cohort placement rested on clinical history that participants reported themselves. Recovered status in Cohort 3 required two negative PCRs, clearance, or symptom resolution. How the authors handled the data: Reference gene primer amplification gave nucleated cell count estimates. Using immunoSEQ multiplex PCR, the repertoire was profiled, and TCRdb retains in-frame clones only, with some absent. V and J calls and clone size are those listed in that table; D and trimming were worked out from the DNA. The sample consists of fewer than 350,000 clones, around 90% of them appearing once. The trim removed 0 bases at V and 4 bases at J, leaving 5 bases unmatched. This CDR3 has 17 residues. Germline V gives CDR1 MNHEY, CDR2 SMNVEV (reference sequence).

What was sequenced was PBMCs or T cells enriched from blood (not recorded which). This TCR was sampled from a woman in her 40s who had recovered from COVID-19. The chain combines TRBV27 with TRBJ2-2; 10 bases line up with TRBD2. The CDR3 sequence: CASSLSSGGAGTGELFF. The CDR3 DNA reads as TGTGCCAGCAGTTTATCGAGCGGGGGGGCAGGCACCGGGGAGCTGTTTTTT.